One T cell receptor beta chain is described in this entry. Its antigen is undetermined. A single record per CDR3 protein comes from TCRdb applying MiXCR to the 5' RACE reads. The table has hundreds of thousands of distinct CDR3 sequences, more than 20% seen once. V lost 4 bases and J lost 2; bases outside the gene matches: 10. This CDR3 is built from 18 residues. From germline, CDR1 is SGHAT and CDR2 FQNNGV. The sample belongs to a study of identical twins. The study's findings and limits: Out-of-frame beta chain sequences displayed weaker excess sharing between twins.

The same data also contributed to another study, on yellow fever vaccine responses in identical twins.

The specimen was CD4+ T cells sorted from blood. The clonotype comes from a woman under 30 in good health. The J gene is TRBJ2-2, the V gene TRBV11-2; 10 bases agree with TRBD1. The CDR3 spells CASSSENRTGGNTGELFF. The CDR3 DNA sequence: TGTGCCAGCAGCTCTGAAAACCGGACAGGGGGTAACACCGGGGAGCTGTTTTTT.